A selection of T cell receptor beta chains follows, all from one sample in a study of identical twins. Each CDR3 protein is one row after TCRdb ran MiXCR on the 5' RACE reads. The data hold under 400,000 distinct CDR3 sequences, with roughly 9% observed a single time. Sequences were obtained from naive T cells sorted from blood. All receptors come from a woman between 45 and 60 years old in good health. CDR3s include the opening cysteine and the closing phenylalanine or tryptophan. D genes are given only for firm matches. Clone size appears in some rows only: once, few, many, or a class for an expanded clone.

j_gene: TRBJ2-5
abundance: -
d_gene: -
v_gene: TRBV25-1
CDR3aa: CASSGSGATRETQYF
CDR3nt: TGTGCCAGCAGTGGCTCGGGGGCTACCAGGGAGACCCAGTACTTC

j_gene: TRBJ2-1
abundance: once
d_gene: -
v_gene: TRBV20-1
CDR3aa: CSANGMNNEQFF
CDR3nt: TGCAGTGCTAACGGCATGAACAATGAGCAGTTCTTC

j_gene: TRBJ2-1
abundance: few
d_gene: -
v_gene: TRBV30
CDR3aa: CAWRFAGNEQFF
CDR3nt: TGTGCCTGGAGGTTTGCGGGGAATGAGCAGTTCTTC

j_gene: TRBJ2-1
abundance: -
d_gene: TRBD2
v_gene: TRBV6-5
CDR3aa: CASSPTAGLAGGNEQFF
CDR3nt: TGTGCCAGCAGTCCAACAGCCGGACTAGCGGGAGGCAATGAGCAGTTCTTC

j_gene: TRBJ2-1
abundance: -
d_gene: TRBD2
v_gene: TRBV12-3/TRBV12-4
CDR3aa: CASRPSGTRYNEQFF
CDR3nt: TGTGCCAGCAGACCTAGCGGGACTAGATACAATGAGCAGTTCTTC

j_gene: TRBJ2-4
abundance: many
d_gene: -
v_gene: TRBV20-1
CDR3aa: CSATPLNIQYF
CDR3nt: TGCAGTGCCACACCACTAAACATTCAGTACTTC

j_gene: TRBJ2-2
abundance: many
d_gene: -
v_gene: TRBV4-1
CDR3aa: CASSQPTGNTGELFF
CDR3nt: TGCGCCAGCAGCCAGCCTACAGGGAACACCGGGGAGCTGTTTTTT

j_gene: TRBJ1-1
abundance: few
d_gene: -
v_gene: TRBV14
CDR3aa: CASSSILAGGYTEAFF
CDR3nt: TGTGCCAGCAGCTCAATACTGGCGGGGGGGTACACTGAAGCTTTCTTT

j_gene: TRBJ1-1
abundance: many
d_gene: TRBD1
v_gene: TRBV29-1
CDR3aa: CSAPGQGSNTEAFF
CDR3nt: TGCAGCGCCCCGGGACAGGGATCGAACACTGAAGCTTTCTTT

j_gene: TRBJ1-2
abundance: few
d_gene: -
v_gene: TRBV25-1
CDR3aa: CASSANGAWDGYTF
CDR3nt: TGTGCCAGCAGTGCAAACGGGGCATGGGATGGCTACACCTTC

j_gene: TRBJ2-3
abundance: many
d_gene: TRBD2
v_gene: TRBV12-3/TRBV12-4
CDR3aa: CASVRAGGPGYF
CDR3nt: TGTGCCAGCGTTCGGGCGGGAGGGCCCGGATATTTT

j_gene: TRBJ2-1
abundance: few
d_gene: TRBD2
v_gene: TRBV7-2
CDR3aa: CASTEGLGSHEQFF
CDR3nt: TGTGCCAGCACCGAAGGACTAGGATCCCATGAGCAGTTCTTC

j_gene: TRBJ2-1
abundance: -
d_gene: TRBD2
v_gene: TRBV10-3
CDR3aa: CAISGISGFSYNEQFF
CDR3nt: TGTGCCATCAGTGGAATTAGCGGGTTCTCCTACAATGAGCAGTTCTTC

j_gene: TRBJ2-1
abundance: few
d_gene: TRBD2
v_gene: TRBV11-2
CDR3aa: CASSFSGIPNNEQFF
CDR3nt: TGTGCCAGCAGTTTTAGCGGGATCCCCAACAATGAGCAGTTCTTC

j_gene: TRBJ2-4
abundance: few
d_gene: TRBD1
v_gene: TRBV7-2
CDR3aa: CASRGQGVIQYF
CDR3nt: TGTGCCAGCCGGGGACAGGGCGTCATTCAGTACTTC

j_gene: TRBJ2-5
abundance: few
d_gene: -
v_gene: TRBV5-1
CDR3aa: CASSLRGGHQETQYF
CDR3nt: TGCGCCAGCAGCTTGCGAGGAGGTCATCAAGAGACCCAGTACTTC

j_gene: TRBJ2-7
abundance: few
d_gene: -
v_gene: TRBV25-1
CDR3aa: CATVGYTGTSYEQYF
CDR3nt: TGTGCCACTGTGGGCTATACAGGGACCTCCTACGAGCAGTACTTC

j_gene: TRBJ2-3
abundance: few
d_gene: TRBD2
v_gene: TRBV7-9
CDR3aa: CASSSSTSGNTDTQYF
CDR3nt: TGTGCCAGCAGCTCGTCGACTAGCGGGAACACAGATACGCAGTATTTT

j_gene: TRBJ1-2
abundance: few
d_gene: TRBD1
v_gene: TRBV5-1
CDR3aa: CASSPLTGGGGYGYTF
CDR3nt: TGCGCCAGCAGCCCTCTAACAGGGGGCGGCGGCTATGGCTACACCTTC

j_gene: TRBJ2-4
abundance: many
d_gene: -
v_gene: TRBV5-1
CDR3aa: CASSLNRADIQYF
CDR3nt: TGCGCCAGCAGCTTGAACAGGGCTGACATTCAGTACTTC

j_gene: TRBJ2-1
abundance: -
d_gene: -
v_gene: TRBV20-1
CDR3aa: CSARDRETEQFF
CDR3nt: TGCAGTGCTAGAGACAGGGAGACAGAGCAGTTCTTC

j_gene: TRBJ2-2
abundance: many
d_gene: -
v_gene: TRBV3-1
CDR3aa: CASSFGETGELFF
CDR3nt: TGTGCCAGCAGCTTCGGGGAAACCGGGGAGCTGTTTTTT

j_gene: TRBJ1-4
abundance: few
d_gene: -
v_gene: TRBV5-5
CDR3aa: CASSLLPGPTNEKLFF
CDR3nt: TGTGCCAGCAGCTTGCTTCCGGGTCCAACTAATGAAAAACTGTTTTTT

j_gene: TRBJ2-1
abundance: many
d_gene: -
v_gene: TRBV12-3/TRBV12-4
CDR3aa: CASSFLGEAYEQFF
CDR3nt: TGTGCCAGCAGTTTCCTCGGGGAAGCGTATGAGCAGTTCTTC

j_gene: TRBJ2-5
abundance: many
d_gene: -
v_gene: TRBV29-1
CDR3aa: CSVNSWDFQETQYF
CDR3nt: TGCAGCGTGAACAGCTGGGACTTCCAAGAGACCCAGTACTTC

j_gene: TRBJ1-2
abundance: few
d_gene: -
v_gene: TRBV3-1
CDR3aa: CASSQDWDTYGYTF
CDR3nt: TGTGCCAGCAGCCAAGATTGGGACACCTATGGCTACACCTTC

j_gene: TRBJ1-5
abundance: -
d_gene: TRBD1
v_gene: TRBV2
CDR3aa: CATNRGGNQPQHF
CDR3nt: TGTGCCACCAACAGGGGAGGGAATCAGCCCCAGCATTTT

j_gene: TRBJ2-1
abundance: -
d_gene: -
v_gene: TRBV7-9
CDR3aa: CASSLVKKHNEQFF
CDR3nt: TGTGCCAGCAGCTTAGTAAAAAAGCACAATGAGCAGTTCTTC

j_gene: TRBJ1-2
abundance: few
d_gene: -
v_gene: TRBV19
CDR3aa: CASSNRAPNYGYTF
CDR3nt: TGTGCCAGTAGTAACAGGGCCCCTAACTATGGCTACACCTTC

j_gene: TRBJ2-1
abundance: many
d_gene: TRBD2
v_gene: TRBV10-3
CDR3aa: CALREASSYNEQFF
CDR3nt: TGTGCCCTTCGGGAGGCGAGCTCCTACAATGAGCAGTTCTTC

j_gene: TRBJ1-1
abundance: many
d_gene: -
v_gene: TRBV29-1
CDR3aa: CSVAFGGTEAFF
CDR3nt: TGCAGCGTTGCCTTTGGGGGCACTGAAGCTTTCTTT

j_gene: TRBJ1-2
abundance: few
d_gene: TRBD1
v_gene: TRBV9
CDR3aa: CASSETGGGYTF
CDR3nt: TGTGCCAGCAGCGAAACAGGGGGAGGCTACACCTTC

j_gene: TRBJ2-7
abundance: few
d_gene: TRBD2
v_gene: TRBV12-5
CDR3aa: CASAPWGEGYEQYF
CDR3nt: TGTGCTAGTGCCCCCTGGGGGGAGGGCTACGAGCAGTACTTC

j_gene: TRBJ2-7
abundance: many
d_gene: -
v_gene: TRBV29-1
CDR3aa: CSVESPSKGREQYF
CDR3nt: TGCAGCGTTGAATCGCCGTCGAAGGGGCGCGAGCAGTACTTC

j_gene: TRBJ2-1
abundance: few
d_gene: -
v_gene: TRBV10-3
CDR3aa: CAISEGRGGEQFF
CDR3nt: TGTGCCATCAGTGAGGGCCGGGGTGGTGAGCAGTTCTTC

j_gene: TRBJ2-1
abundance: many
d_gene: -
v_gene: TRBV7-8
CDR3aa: CASSLALGLAHYNEQFF
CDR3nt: TGTGCCAGCAGCTTAGCGTTGGGGCTAGCGCACTACAATGAGCAGTTCTTC

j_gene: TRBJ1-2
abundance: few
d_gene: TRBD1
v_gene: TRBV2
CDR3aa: CASSLSAQGASGYTF
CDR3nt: TGTGCCAGCAGTTTGAGTGCCCAGGGGGCGAGTGGCTACACCTTC

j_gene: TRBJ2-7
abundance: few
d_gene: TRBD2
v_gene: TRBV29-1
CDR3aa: CSVTSGSYEQYF
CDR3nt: TGCAGCGTGACTAGCGGGAGCTACGAGCAGTACTTC

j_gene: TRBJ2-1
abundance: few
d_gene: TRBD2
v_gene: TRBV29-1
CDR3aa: CSVRGWTSGRRSYNEQFF
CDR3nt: TGCAGCGTTCGTGGTTGGACTAGCGGGAGACGGTCCTACAATGAGCAGTTCTTC

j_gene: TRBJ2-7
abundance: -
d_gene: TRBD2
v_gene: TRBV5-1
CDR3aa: CASSASLAGGPFPYEQYF
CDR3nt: TGCGCCAGCAGCGCCTCACTAGCGGGAGGACCGTTCCCCTACGAGCAGTACTTC